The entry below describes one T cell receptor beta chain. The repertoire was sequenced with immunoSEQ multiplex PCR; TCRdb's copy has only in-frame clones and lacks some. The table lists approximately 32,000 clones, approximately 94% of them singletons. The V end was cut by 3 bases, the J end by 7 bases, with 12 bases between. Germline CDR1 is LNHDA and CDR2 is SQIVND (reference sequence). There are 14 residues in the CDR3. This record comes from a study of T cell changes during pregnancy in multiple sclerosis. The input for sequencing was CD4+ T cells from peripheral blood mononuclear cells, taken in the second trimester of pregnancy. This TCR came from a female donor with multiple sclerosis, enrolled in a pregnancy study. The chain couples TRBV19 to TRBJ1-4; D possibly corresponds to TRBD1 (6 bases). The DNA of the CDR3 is TGTGCCAGTAGTATCCAGGGGTTCGGTGAAAAACTGTTTTTT. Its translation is CASSIQGFGEKLFF.